This T cell receptor (beta chain) is from a study of graft-versus-host responses after intestinal transplantation (dated by TCRdb to the early 2020s). About the investigation overall: The transplants that recipients got were multivisceral, liver-intestinal, or isolated intestinal. Every recipient was given anti-thymocyte globulin induction, followed by approximately 3 years of maintenance tacrolimus and steroids. After intestinal transplantation, graft-versus-host and host-versus-graft alloreactive T cell clones were followed in the graft, circulation and bone marrow using bulk TCR-beta CDR3 sequencing. Alloreactive clones were identified by sequencing pre-transplant mixed lymphocyte reaction products and comparing them with unstimulated pre-transplant donor and recipient T cells. The cohort enrolled under 25 intestinal transplant recipients including one retransplant, and 3 patients lacking pretransplant specimens were excluded. A peak of at least 4% donor T cells among recipient peripheral blood mononuclear cells was the definition used for donor T cell macrochimerism. Rather than being sequenced by the commercial service, samples from a few later patients were sequenced in-house on an Illumina MiSeq and processed with MiXCR. Broader findings and caveats from the paper: GvH clones turned up in recipient bone marrow, with some appearing earlier in ileal mucosa or blood, a pattern consistent with an intestinal mucosal origin. The conclusions were limited by the relatively low number and heterogeneity of the intestinal transplant patients. In the allografts of patients with donor T cell macrochimerism, GvH to HvG T cell clonal ratios were high. Early after transplant, declines in HvG clones were associated with peak levels of circulating GvH clones.

The table lists this clone with a count of one. It has no known antigen specificity. No base-level quality is on record; no much larger clone is a single base apart. Library construction relied on the immunoSEQ multiplex PCR assay. For most patients, genomic DNA was isolated with the Qiagen DNeasy Blood and Tissue Kit and shipped frozen to Adaptive Biotechnologies for TCR sequencing. High-throughput TCR-beta CDR3 sequencing of genomic DNA from most patients was performed by Adaptive Biotechnologies. The authors' pipeline ran thus. TCR sequencing data for over 15 patients were retrieved from Adaptive's ImmunoSEQ software; three other patients were processed with MiXCR and VDJtools. To correct CD4 versus CD8 sorting errors, sequences present in both subsets at a frequency ratio below 5:1 were removed. CDR3 nucleotide sequences shared between donor and recipient were removed because the origin of such sequences could not be assigned. Alloreactive clones required at least 2-fold expansion over unstimulated cells and minimum CFSE-low frequency of 0.002% (template counts) or 0.001% (read counts). Clones detected in sequenced pre-transplant spleen, lymph node, or MLR CFSE-low populations of the donor or recipient were defined as mappable. The cumulative frequency of alloreactive clones was calculated as a percentage of all sequences, weighted by copy number. Sourced from immuneACCESS, this table was stored by TCRdb with only in-frame sequences that have V and J called. A share of the clones is absent; for the studies checked, an unresolved V gene accounts for under half, and the remainder has no known explanation. From that table come the V and J calls and clone size; the DNA was used to work out D and trimming. Present in this sample are 50,000 to 75,000 clones, 90% of which were seen just once. The ten top clones hold 1.5% to 2% of the sample.

The V end gives up 7 bases and the J end 3 bases, leaving 8 bases in the junction not matched to a gene. CDR1 MDHEN and CDR2 SYDVKM were looked up in the germline V gene. Spanning cysteine to phenylalanine, the CDR3 consists of 15 amino acids. The entry retains the CDR3 DNA only, 45 bases that are in frame from base 1. According to the study, the label for this sample's time point signals: cells obtained before transplantation from donor or recipient. CD3+CD4+ and CD3+CD8+ populations were FACS-sorted from unstimulated pre-transplant donor and recipient cells taken from spleen or lymph nodes. This sequence was found in a human donor who was the organ donor for an intestinal transplant. Recombination joined TRBV28 with TRBJ2-3, with 9 bases aligning to TRBD2. Sample: unstimulated CD8+ T cells sorted from spleen or lymph node cells, taken before transplant. Here is the DNA: TGTGCCAGCACCCCGGGACTAGCATTTACAGATACGCAGTATTTT. The translation is CASTPGLAFTDTQYF.